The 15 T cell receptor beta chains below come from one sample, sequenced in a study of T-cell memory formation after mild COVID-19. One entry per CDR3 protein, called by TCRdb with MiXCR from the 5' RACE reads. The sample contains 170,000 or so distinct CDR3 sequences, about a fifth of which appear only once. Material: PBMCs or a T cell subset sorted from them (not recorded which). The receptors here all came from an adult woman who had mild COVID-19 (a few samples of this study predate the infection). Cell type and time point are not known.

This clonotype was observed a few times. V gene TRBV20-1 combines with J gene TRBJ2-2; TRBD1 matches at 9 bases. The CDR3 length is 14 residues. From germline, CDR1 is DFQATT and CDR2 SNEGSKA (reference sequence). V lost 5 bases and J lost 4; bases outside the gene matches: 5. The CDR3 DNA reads TGCAGTGCTGCTGACAGGGGGGCCACCGGGGAGCTGTTTTTT. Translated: CSAADRGATGELFF.

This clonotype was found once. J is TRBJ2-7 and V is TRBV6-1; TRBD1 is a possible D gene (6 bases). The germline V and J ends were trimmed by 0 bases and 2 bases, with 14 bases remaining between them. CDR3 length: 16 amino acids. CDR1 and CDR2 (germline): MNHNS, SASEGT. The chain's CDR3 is CASSEAEAGTPYEQYF. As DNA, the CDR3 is TGTGCCAGCAGTGAAGCTGAAGCCGGGACACCCTACGAGCAGTACTTC.

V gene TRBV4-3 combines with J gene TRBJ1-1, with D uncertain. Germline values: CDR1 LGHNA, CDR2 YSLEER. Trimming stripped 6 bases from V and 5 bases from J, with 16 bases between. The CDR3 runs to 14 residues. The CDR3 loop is CASSFNPPLTEAFF. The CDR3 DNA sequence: TGCGCCAGCAGTTTCAATCCCCCCTTAACTGAAGCTTTCTTT.

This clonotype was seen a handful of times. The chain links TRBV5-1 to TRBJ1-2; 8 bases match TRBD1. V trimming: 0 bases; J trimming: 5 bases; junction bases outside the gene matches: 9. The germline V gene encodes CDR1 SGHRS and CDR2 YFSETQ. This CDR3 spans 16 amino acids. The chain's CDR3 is CASSLEAGGSPYGYTF. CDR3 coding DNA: TGCGCCAGCAGCTTGGAAGCAGGGGGCAGTCCATATGGCTACACCTTC.

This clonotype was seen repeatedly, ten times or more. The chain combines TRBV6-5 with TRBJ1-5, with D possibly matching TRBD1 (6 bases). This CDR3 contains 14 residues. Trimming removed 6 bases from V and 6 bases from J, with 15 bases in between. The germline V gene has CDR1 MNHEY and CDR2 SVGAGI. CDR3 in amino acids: CASRPKTGIQPQHF. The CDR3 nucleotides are TGTGCCAGCAGACCTAAAACAGGGATTCAGCCCCAGCATTTT.

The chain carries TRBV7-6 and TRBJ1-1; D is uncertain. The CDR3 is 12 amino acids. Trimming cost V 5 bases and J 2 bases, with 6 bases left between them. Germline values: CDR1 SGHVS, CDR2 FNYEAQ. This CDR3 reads CASSPHNTEAFF. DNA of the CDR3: TGTGCCAGCAGCCCTCATAACACTGAAGCTTTCTTT.

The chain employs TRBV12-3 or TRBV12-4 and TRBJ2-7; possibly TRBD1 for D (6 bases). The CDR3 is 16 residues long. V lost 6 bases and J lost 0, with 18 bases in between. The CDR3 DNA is TGTGCCAGCAGCCACCCGACAGGAACAGGCTCCTACGAGCAGTACTTC. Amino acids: CASSHPTGTGSYEQYF.

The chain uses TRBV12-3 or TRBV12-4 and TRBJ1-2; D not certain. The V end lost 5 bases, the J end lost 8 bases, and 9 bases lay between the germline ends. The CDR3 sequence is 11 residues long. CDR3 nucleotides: TGTGCCAGCAGTGGGCAGAGCGGCTACACCTTC. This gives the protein CASSGQSGYTF.

CDR3 DNA sequence: TGTGCCAGCAGCCAGAGCAGAGGAGGCTACACCTTC. Translated: CASSQSRGGYTF. The J gene is TRBJ1-2, the V gene TRBV14; the D is unclear. V was clipped by 3 bases and J by 8 bases, with 10 bases between them. The CDR3 spans 12 residues. Germline CDR1 reads SGHDN; CDR2 reads FVKESK.

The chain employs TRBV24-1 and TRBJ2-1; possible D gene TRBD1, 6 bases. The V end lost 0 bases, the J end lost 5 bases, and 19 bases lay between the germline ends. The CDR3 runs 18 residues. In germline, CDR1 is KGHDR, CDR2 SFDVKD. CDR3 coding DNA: TGTGCCACCAGTGATTTGCAGTTAGGGACACCCGGACACAATGAGCAGTTCTTC. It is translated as CATSDLQLGTPGHNEQFF.

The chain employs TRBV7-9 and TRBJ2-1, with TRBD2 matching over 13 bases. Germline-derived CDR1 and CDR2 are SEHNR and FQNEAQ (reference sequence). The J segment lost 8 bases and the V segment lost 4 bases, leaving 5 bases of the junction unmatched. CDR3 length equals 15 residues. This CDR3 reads CASSSRTSGSDEQFF. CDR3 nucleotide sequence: TGTGCCAGCAGCTCGCGGACTAGCGGGAGTGATGAGCAGTTCTTC.

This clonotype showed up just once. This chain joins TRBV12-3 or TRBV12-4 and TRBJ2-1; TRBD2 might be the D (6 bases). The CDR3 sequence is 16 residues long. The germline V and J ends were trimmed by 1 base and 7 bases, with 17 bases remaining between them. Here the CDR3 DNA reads TGTGCCAGCAGTTTAGATCTTGGGAGACTAGGAAATGAGCAGTTCTTC. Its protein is CASSLDLGRLGNEQFF.

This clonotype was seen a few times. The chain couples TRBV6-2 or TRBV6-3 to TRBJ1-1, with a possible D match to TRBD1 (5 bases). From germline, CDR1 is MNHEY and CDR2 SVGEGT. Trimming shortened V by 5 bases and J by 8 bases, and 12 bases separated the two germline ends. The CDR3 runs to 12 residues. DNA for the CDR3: TGTGCCAGCAGTGGTACGACAGCCGAAGCTTTCTTT. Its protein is CASSGTTAEAFF.

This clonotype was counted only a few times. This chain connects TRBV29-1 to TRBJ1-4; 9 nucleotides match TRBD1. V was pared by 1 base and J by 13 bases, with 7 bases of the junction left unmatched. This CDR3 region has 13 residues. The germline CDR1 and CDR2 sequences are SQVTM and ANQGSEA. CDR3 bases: TGCAGCGTTGAAGGAATGGACAGGGGAAGACTGTTTTTT. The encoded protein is CSVEGMDRGRLFF.

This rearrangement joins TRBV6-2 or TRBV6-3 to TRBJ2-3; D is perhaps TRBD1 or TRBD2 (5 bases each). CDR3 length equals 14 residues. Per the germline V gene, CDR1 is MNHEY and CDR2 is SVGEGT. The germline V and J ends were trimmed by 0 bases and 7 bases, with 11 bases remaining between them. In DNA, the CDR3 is TGTGCCAGCAGTTACTCCTCGGGGCCTCATACGCAGTATTTT. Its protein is CASSYSSGPHTQYF.